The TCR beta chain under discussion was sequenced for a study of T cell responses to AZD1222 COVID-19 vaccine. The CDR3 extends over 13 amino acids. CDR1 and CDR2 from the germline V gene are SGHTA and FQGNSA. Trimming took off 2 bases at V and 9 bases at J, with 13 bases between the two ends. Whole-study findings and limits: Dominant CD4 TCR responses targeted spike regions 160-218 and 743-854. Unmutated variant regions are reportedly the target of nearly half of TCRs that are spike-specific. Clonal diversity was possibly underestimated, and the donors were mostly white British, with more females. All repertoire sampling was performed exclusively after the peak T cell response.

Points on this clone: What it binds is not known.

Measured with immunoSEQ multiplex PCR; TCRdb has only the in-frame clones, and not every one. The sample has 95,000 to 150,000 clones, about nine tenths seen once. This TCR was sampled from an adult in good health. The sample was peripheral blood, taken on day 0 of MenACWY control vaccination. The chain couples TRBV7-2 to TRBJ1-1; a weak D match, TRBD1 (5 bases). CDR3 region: CASSLWGRRKAFF. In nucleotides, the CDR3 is TGTGCCAGCAGCTTATGGGGCAGGCGTAAAGCTTTCTTT.